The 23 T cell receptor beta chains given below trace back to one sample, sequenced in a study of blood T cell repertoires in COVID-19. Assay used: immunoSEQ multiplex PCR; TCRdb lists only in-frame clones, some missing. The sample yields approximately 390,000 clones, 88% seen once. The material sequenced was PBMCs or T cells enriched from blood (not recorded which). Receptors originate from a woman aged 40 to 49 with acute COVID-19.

The DNA of the CDR3 is TGCGCCAGCAGCCACACAGGGAGCCTCACTGAAGCTTTCTTT. This codes for CASSHTGSLTEAFF. This chain connects TRBV4-1 to TRBJ1-1; possibly TRBD1 for D (6 bases). This CDR3 contains 14 residues. Germline V gene sequence: CDR1 MGHRA, CDR2 YSYEKL. Trimming cost V 3 bases and J 4 bases, with 12 bases left between them.

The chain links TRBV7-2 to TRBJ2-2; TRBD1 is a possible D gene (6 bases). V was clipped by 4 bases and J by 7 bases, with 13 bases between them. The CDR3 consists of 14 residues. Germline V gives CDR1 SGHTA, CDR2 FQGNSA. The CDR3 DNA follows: TGTGCCAGCAGCTGGACAGTGAAGAGCGGGGAGCTGTTTTTT. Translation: CASSWTVKSGELFF.

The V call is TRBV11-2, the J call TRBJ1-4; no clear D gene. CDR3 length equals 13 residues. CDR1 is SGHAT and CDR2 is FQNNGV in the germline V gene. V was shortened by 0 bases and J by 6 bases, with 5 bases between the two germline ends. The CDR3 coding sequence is TGTGCCAGCAGCTTAGACGGTTATGAAAAACTGTTTTTT. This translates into CASSLDGYEKLFF.

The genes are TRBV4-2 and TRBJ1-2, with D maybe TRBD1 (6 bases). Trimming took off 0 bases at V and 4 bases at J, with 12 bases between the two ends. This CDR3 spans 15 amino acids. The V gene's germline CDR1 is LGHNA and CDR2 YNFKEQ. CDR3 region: CASSQDPQGTYGYTF. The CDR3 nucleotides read TGTGCCAGCAGCCAAGACCCACAGGGAACCTATGGCTACACCTTC.

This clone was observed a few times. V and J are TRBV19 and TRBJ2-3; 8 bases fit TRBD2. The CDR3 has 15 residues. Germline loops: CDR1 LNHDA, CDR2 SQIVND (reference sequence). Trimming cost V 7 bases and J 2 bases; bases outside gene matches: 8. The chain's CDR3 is CASIPRGAHTDTQYF. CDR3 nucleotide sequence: TGTGCCAGTATTCCGCGGGGGGCCCACACAGATACGCAGTATTTT.

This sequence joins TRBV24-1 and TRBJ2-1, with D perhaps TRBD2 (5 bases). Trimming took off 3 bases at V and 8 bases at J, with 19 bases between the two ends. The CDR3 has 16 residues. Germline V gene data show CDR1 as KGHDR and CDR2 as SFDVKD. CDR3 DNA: TGTGCCACCAGTGATCCCTCGAGCGGCGGTAGCTATGAGCAGTTCTTC. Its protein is CATSDPSSGGSYEQFF.

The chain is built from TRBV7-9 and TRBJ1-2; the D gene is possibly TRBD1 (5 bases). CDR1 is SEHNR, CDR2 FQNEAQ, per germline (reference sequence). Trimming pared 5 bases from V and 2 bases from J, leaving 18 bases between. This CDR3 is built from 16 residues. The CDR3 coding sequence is TGTGCCAGCAGCCCGTTACGACACAGGAACAACTATGGCTACACCTTC. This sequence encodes CASSPLRHRNNYGYTF.

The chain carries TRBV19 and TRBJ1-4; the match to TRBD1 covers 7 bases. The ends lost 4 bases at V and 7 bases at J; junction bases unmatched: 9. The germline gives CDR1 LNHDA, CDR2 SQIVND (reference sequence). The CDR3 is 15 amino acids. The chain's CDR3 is CASSTSGTAAEKLFF. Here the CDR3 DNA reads TGTGCCAGTAGTACCTCCGGGACAGCGGCTGAAAAACTGTTTTTT.

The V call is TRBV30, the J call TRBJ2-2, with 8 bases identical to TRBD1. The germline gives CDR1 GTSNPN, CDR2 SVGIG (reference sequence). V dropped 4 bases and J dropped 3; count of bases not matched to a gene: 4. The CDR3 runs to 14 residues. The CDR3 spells CAWTGGVDTGELFF. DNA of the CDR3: TGTGCCTGGACAGGGGGCGTCGACACCGGGGAGCTGTTTTTT.

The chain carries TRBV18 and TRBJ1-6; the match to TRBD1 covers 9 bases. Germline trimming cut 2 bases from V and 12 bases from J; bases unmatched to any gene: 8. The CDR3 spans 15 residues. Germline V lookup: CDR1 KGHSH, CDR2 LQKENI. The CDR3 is CASSPASDRGGPLHF. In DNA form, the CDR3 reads TGTGCCAGCTCACCAGCATCGGACAGGGGTGGACCCCTCCACTTT. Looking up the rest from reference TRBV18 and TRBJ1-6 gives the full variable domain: NAGVMQNPRHLVRRRGQEARLRCSPMKGHSHVYWYRQLPEEGLKFMVYLQKENIIDESGMPKERFSAEFPKEGPSILRIQQVVRGDSAAYFCASSPASDRGGPLHFGNGTRLTVT.

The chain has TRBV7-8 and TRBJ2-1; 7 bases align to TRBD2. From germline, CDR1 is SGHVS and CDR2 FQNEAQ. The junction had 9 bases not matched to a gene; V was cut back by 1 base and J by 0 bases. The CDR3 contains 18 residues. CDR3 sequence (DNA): TGTGCCAGCAGCTTAGTAGGGGAGGGGCGAAGCTCCTACAATGAGCAGTTCTTC. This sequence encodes CASSLVGEGRSSYNEQFF.

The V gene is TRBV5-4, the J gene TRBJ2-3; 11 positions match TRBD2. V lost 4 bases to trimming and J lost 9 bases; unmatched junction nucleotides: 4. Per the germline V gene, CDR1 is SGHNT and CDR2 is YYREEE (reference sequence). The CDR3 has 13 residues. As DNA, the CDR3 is TGTGCCAGCAGCACTAGCGGGGGCCTCACGCAGTATTTT. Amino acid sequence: CASSTSGGLTQYF.

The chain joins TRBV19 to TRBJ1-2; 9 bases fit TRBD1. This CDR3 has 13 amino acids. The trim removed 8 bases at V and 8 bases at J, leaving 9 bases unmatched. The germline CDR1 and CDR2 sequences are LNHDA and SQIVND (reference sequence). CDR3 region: CASSQDRGHGYTF. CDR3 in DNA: TGTGCCAGTTCTCAGGACAGGGGACACGGCTACACCTTC.

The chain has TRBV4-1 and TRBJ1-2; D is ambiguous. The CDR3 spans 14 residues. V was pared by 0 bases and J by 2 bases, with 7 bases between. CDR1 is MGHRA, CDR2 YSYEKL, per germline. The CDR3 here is CASSQETFNYGYTF. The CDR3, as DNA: TGCGCCAGCAGCCAAGAGACATTCAACTATGGCTACACCTTC.

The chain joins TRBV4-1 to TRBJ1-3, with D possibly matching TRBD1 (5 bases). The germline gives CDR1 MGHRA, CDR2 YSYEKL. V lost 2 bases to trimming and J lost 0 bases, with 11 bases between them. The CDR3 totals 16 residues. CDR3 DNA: TGCGCCAGCAGCCAACCGACAGTGGTCTCTGGAAACACCATATATTTT. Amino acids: CASSQPTVVSGNTIYF.

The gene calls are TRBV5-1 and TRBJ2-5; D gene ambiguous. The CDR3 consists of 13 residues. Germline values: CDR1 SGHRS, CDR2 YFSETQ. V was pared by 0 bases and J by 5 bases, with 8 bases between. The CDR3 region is CASSLASVETQYF. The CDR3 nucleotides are TGCGCCAGCAGCTTGGCGTCAGTGGAGACCCAGTACTTC.

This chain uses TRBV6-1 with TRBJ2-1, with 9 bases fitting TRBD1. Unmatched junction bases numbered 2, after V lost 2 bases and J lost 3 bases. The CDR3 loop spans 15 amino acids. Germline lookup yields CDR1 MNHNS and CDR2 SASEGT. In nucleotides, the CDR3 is TGTGCCAGCAGTGAATCGACAGGGGGCTACAATGAGCAGTTCTTC. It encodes CASSESTGGYNEQFF.

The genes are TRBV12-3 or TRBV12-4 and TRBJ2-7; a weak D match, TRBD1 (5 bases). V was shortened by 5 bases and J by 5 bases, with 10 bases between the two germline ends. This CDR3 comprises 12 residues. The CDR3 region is CASSQGTDEQYF. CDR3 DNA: TGTGCCAGCAGTCAGGGAACAGACGAGCAGTACTTC.

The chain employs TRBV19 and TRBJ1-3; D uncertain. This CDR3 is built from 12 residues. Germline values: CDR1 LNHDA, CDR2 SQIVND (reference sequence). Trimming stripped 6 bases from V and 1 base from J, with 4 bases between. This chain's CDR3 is CASRASGNTIYF. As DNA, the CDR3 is TGTGCCAGTAGGGCTTCTGGAAACACCATATATTTT.

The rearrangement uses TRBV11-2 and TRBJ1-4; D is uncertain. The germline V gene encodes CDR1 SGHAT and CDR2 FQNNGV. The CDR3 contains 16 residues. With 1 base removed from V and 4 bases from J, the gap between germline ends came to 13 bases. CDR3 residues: CASSLGLQADNEKLFF. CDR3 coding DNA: TGTGCCAGCAGCTTAGGTCTCCAGGCCGATAATGAAAAACTGTTTTTT.

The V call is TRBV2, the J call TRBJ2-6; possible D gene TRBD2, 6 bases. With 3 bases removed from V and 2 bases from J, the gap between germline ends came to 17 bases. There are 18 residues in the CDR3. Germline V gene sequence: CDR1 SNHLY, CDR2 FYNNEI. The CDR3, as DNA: TGTGCCAGCAGTGACCCCCCCGGTGGAGGGCCTGGGGCCAACGTCCTGACTTTC. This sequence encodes CASSDPPGGGPGANVLTF.

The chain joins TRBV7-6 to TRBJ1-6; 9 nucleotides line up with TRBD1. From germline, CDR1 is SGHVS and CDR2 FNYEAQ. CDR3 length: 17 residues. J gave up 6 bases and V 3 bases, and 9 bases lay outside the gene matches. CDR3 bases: TGTGCCAGCAGCTTGTCCTCCGGGACAGGGCTTAATTCACCCCTCCACTTT. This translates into CASSLSSGTGLNSPLHF. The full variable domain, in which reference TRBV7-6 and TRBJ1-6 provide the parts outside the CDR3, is GAGVSQSPRYKVTKRGQDVALRCDPISGHVSLYWYRQALGQGPEFLTYFNYEAQQDKSGLPNDRFSAERPEGSISTLTIQRTEQRDSAMYRCASSLSSGTGLNSPLHFGNGTRLTVT.

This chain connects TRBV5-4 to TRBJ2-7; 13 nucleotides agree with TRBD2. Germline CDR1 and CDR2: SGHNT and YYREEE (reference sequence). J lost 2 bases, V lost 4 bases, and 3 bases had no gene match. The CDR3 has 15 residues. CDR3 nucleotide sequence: TGTGCCAGCAGCCAAACTAGCGGGGGGGCCTACGAGCAGTACTTC. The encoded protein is CASSQTSGGAYEQYF. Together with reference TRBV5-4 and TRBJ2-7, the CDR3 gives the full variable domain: ETGVTQSPTHLIKTRGQQVTLRCSSQSGHNTVSWYQQALGQGPQFIFQYYREEENGRGNFPPRFSGLQFPNYSSELNVNALELDDSALYLCASSQTSGGAYEQYFGPGTRLTVT.